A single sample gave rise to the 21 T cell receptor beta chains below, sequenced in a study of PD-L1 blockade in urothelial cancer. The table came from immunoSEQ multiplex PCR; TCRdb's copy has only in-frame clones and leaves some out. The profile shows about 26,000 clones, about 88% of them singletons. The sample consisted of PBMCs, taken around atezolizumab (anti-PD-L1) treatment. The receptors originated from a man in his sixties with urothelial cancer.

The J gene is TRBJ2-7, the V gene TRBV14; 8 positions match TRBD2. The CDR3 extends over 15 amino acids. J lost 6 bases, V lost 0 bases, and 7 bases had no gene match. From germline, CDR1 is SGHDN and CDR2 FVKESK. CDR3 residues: CASSQDPAGVSEQYF. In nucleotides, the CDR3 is TGTGCCAGCAGCCAAGATCCAGCGGGAGTAAGCGAGCAGTACTTC.

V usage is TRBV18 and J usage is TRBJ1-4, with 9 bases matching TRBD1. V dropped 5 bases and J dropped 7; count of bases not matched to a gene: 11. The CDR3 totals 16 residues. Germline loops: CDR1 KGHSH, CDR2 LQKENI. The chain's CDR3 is CASSTDNRGQFEKLFF. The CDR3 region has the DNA TGTGCCAGCTCAACGGACAACAGGGGGCAGTTTGAAAAACTGTTTTTT.

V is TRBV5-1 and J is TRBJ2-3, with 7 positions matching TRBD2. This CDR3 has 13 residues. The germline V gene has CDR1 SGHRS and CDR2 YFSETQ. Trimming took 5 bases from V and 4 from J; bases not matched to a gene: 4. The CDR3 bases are TGCGCCAGCAGTGGCCGGGGGGCAGATACGCAGTATTTT. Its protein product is CASSGRGADTQYF. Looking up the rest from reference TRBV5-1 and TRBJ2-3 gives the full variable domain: KAGVTQTPRYLIKTRGQQVTLSCSPISGHRSVSWYQQTPGQGLQFLFEYFSETQRNKGNFPGRFSGRQFSNSRSEMNVSTLELGDSALYLCASSGRGADTQYFGPGTRLTVL.

The DNA for the CDR3 is TGTGCCAGCAGGCAGACAGGCTCCGGGGAGCTGTTTTTT. Protein product: CASRQTGSGELFF. V and J are TRBV6-5 and TRBJ2-2; perhaps TRBD1 as D (6 bases). The CDR3 is 13 amino acids. Per germline, CDR1 MNHEY and CDR2 SVGAGI. V was pared by 6 bases and J by 6 bases, with 11 bases between.

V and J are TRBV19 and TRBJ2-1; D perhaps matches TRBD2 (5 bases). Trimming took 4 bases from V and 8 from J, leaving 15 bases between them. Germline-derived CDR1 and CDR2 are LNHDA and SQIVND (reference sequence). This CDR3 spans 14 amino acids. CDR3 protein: CASSTGLTPDEQFF. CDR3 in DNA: TGTGCCAGTAGTACCGGACTCACACCGGATGAGCAGTTCTTC. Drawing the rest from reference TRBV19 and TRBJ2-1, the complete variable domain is DGGITQSPKYLFRKEGQNVTLSCEQNLNHDAMYWYRQDPGQGLRLIYYSQIVNDFQKGDIAEGYSVSREKKESFPLTVTSAQKNPTAFYLCASSTGLTPDEQFFGPGTRLTVL.

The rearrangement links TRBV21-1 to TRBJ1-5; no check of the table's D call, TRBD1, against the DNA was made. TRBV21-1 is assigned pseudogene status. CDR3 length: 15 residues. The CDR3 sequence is CASIFQGDSNQPQHF. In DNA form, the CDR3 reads TGTGCCAGCATCTTCCAGGGGGATAGCAATCAGCCCCAGCATTTT.

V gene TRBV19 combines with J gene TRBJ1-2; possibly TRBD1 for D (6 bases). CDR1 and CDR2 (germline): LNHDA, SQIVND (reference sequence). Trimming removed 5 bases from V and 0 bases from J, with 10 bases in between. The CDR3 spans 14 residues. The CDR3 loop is CASSVRGTNYGYTF. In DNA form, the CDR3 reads TGTGCCAGTAGTGTGAGGGGGACTAACTATGGCTACACCTTC.

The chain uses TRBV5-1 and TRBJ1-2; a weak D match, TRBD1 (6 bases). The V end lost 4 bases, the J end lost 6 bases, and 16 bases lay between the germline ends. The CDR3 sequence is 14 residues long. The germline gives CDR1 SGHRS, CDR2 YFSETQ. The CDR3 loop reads CASSQGGGVNGYTF. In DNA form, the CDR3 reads TGCGCCAGCAGCCAGGGAGGGGGGGTTAATGGCTACACCTTC.

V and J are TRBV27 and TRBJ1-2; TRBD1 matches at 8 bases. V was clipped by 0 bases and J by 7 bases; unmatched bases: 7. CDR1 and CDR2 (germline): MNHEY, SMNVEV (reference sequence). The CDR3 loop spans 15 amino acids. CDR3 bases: TGTGCCAGCAGTTTATCGGGGCAGGGGGCGCGTGGCTACACCTTC. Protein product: CASSLSGQGARGYTF.

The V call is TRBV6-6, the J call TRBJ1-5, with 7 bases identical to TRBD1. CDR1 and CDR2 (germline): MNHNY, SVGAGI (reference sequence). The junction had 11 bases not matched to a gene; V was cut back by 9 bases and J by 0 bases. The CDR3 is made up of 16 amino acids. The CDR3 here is CASRPRGTDSNQPQHF. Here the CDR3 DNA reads TGTGCCAGTAGACCTAGAGGGACAGATAGCAATCAGCCCCAGCATTTT.

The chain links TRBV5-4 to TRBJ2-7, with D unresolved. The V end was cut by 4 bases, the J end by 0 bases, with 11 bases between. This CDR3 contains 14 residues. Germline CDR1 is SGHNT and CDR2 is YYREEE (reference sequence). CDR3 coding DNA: TGTGCCAGCAGCAGTAGCTTAAGCTCCTACGAGCAGTACTTC. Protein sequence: CASSSSLSSYEQYF. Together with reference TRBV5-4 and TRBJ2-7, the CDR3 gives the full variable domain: ETGVTQSPTHLIKTRGQQVTLRCSSQSGHNTVSWYQQALGQGPQFIFQYYREEENGRGNFPPRFSGLQFPNYSSELNVNALELDDSALYLCASSSSLSSYEQYFGPGTRLTVT.

Written as DNA, the CDR3 is TGTGCCAGCAGCGCTGGGACAGGGAGGGAGACCCAGTACTTC. Translation gives CASSAGTGRETQYF. This chain uses TRBV5-6 with TRBJ2-5; the match to TRBD1 covers 9 bases. This CDR3 comprises 14 residues. Germline V gives CDR1 SGHDT, CDR2 YYEEEE. J was trimmed by 5 bases and V by 4 bases; bases with no gene match: 6.

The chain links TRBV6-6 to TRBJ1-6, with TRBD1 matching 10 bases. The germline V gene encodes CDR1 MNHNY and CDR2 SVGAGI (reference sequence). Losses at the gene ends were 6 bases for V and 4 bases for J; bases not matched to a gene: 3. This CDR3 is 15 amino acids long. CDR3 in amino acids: CASSPGQGYNSPLHF. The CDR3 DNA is TGTGCCAGCAGCCCGGGACAGGGGTATAATTCACCCCTCCACTTT.

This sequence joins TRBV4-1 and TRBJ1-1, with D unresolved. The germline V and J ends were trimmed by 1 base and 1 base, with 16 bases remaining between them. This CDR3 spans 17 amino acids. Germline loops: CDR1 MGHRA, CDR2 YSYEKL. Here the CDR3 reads CASSQAGQAFPNTEAFF. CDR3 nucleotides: TGCGCCAGCAGCCAAGCTGGGCAGGCATTTCCGAACACTGAAGCTTTCTTT.

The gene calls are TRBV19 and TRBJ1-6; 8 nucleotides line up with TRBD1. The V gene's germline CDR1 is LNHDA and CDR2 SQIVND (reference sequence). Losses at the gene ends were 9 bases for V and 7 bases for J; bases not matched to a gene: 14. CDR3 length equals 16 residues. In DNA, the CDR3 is TGTGCCAGCAAAAACCCCGGGACAGGCTCAAATTCACCCCTCCACTTT. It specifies CASKNPGTGSNSPLHF. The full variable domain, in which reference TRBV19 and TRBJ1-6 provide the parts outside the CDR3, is DGGITQSPKYLFRKEGQNVTLSCEQNLNHDAMYWYRQDPGQGLRLIYYSQIVNDFQKGDIAEGYSVSREKKESFPLTVTSAQKNPTAFYLCASKNPGTGSNSPLHFGNGTRLTVT.

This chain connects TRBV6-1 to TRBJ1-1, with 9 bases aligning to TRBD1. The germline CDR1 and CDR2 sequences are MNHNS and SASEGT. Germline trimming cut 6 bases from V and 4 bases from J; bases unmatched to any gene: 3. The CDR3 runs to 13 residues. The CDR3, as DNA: TGTGCCAGCAGGGGGGACAGGGTCACTGAAGCTTTCTTT. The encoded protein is CASRGDRVTEAFF.

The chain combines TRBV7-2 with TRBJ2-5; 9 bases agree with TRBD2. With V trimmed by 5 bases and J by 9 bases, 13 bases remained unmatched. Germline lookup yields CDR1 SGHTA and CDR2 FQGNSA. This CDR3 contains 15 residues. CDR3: CASSASGSGGSAQYF. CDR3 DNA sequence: TGTGCCAGCAGCGCTTCGGGGAGCGGGGGGTCGGCCCAGTACTTC.

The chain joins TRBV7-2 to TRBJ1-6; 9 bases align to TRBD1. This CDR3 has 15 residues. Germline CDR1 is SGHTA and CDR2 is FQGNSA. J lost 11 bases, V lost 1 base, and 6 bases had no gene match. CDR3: CASSLVRTGVAPLHF. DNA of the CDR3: TGTGCCAGCAGCTTAGTTCGGACAGGGGTTGCACCCCTCCACTTT.

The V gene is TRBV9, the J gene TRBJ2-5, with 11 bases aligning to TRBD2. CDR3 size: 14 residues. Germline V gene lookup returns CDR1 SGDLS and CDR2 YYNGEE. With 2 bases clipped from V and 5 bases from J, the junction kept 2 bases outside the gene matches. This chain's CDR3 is CASSVSGGAETQYF. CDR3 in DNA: TGTGCCAGCAGCGTTAGCGGGGGGGCTGAGACCCAGTACTTC.

The CDR3 bases are TGTGCCAGCAGCTTATACGCGGATAGCAATCAGCCCCAGCATTTT. This translates into CASSLYADSNQPQHF. The rearrangement links TRBV7-2 to TRBJ1-5; D ambiguous. This CDR3 is built from 15 residues. V lost 2 bases, J lost 0 bases, and 8 bases lay in between. Germline CDR1 and CDR2: SGHTA and FQGNSA.

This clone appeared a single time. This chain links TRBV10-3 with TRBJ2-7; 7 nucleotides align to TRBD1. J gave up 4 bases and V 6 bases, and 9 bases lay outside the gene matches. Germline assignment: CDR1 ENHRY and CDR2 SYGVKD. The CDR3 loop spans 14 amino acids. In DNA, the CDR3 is TGTGCCATCAGCGCCAGGGGGATCGTATACGAGCAGTACTTC. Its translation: CAISARGIVYEQYF.